The 23 T cell receptor beta chains below were found in one sample sequenced in a study of cytomegalovirus exposure and HLA in healthy donors (dated by TCRdb to 2015 to 2018). Libraries came from the immunoSEQ multiplex PCR assay. A mixture of 60 forward primers for TCR Vbeta segments and 13 reverse primers for TCR Jbeta segments was used in the multiplex PCR. The immuneACCESS repertoire file appears here via TCRdb, limited to in-frame rearrangements. These files lack a portion of the clones; in checked studies, under half of the deficit traces to unresolved V genes, and the cause of the others is not known. Present in this sample are 95,000 to 130,000 clones, approximately 9.4% of which were seen just once. The leading ten clones occupy 3% of the sample. The specimen was PBMCs. Receptors originate from a man under 40 in good health and CMV-seronegative.

A few counts support this clone. This sequence joins TRBV6-1 and TRBJ1-5; the D gene is possibly TRBD1 (6 bases). This CDR3 region has 12 residues. Trimming took 3 bases from V and 15 from J, leaving 15 bases between them. Germline lookup yields CDR1 MNHNS and CDR2 SASEGT. DNA of the CDR3: TGTGCCAGCAGTGAGACGACAGGTTCAGGGCATTTT. Translated: CASSETTGSGHF.

V and J are TRBV5-1 and TRBJ2-7, with TRBD2 as a possible D gene (6 bases). Trimming left V 5 bases short and J 5 bases short, with 17 bases between. CDR1 is SGHRS and CDR2 is YFSETQ in the germline V gene. The length of the CDR3 is 14 residues. CDR3 nucleotides: TGCGCCAGCAGGAATGGGGGGAGTTTCGACGAGCAGTACTTC. This encodes CASRNGGSFDEQYF. The full variable domain, rest sourced from reference TRBV5-1 and TRBJ2-7, is KAGVTQTPRYLIKTRGQQVTLSCSPISGHRSVSWYQQTPGQGLQFLFEYFSETQRNKGNFPGRFSGRQFSNSRSEMNVSTLELGDSALYLCASRNGGSFDEQYFGPGTRLTVT.

This clone was recorded a few times. V usage is TRBV28 and J usage is TRBJ2-4, with 8 bases fitting TRBD1. The CDR3 sequence is 16 residues long. The trim removed 5 bases at V and 3 bases at J, leaving 9 bases unmatched. The germline gives CDR1 MDHEN, CDR2 SYDVKM. This CDR3 reads CASSPQGAGGKNIQYF. In DNA, the CDR3 is TGTGCCAGCAGTCCTCAGGGGGCTGGCGGCAAAAACATTCAGTACTTC.

This clone was detected only a few times. The CDR3 protein is CASSSFANEKLFF. The CDR3 DNA reads as TGTGCCAGCAGCTCCTTTGCTAATGAAAAACTGTTTTTT. The chain recombines TRBV5-4 with TRBJ1-4, with no clear D. The CDR3 has 13 residues. V was cut by 3 bases and J by 3 bases, with 6 bases left in between. The germline V gene encodes CDR1 SGHNT and CDR2 YYREEE (reference sequence).

This chain links TRBV5-4 with TRBJ2-2; TRBD1 matches 7 bases. The V and J ends lost 4 bases and 1 base, in that order; junction bases with no gene match: 1. The CDR3 spans 14 residues. Per the germline V gene, CDR1 is SGHNT and CDR2 is YYREEE (reference sequence). DNA of the CDR3: TGTGCCAGCAGCCGGACAGGGAACACCGGGGAGCTGTTTTTT. Translating it yields CASSRTGNTGELFF. Filled out from reference TRBV5-4 and TRBJ2-2, the complete variable domain reads ETGVTQSPTHLIKTRGQQVTLRCSSQSGHNTVSWYQQALGQGPQFIFQYYREEENGRGNFPPRFSGLQFPNYSSELNVNALELDDSALYLCASSRTGNTGELFFGEGSRLTVL.

The sample holds a few counts of this clone. The V gene is TRBV19, the J gene TRBJ1-4; 10 bases fit TRBD1. The CDR3 loop spans 17 amino acids. The junction had 4 bases not matched to a gene; V was cut back by 3 bases and J by 0 bases. Germline-derived CDR1 and CDR2 are LNHDA and SQIVND (reference sequence). CDR3 DNA sequence: TGTGCCAGTAGTATTAGGGACAGGGGCGCAACTAATGAAAAACTGTTTTTT. This codes for CASSIRDRGATNEKLFF. Filled out from reference TRBV19 and TRBJ1-4, the complete variable domain reads DGGITQSPKYLFRKEGQNVTLSCEQNLNHDAMYWYRQDPGQGLRLIYYSQIVNDFQKGDIAEGYSVSREKKESFPLTVTSAQKNPTAFYLCASSIRDRGATNEKLFFGSGTQLSVL.

V usage is TRBV6-1 and J usage is TRBJ2-5; the match to TRBD1 covers 10 bases. The J call may be incorrect, as the DNA end agrees better with TRBJ2-7. The CDR3 is 16 residues long. Germline V gene data show CDR1 as MNHNS and CDR2 as SASEGT. This CDR3 is CASSERGTGERGEQYF. The CDR3 coding sequence is TGTGCCAGCAGTGAAAGGGGGACAGGGGAACGGGGCGAGCAGTACTTC.

This clone was detected only a few times. The chain recombines TRBV18 with TRBJ2-5, with 8 positions matching TRBD2. V was clipped by 2 bases and J by 2 bases; unmatched bases: 4. This CDR3 contains 15 residues. The germline V gene has CDR1 KGHSH and CDR2 LQKENI. The CDR3 DNA reads as TGTGCCAGCTCACCATATAGCGGGACTCAAGAGACCCAGTACTTC. Protein product: CASSPYSGTQETQYF.

This chain joins TRBV5-1 and TRBJ1-1; 9 positions match TRBD1. The germline V gene encodes CDR1 SGHRS and CDR2 YFSETQ. J gave up 7 bases and V 4 bases, and 5 bases lay outside the gene matches. There are 13 residues in the CDR3. DNA for the CDR3: TGCGCCAGCAGCGTACAGGGGGCAGGTGAAGCTTTCTTT. Residues: CASSVQGAGEAFF.

V is TRBV30 and J is TRBJ1-1; possibly TRBD1 for D (6 bases). Trimming removed 3 bases from V and 2 bases from J, with 10 bases in between. The CDR3 has 13 residues. CDR1 is GTSNPN, CDR2 SVGIG, per germline (reference sequence). This CDR3 reads CAWRLGANTEAFF. CDR3 coding DNA: TGTGCCTGGAGATTGGGGGCAAACACTGAAGCTTTCTTT.

The V and J genes are TRBV6-5 and TRBJ1-1, with TRBD1 matching 10 bases. V lost 8 bases and J lost 3; bases outside the gene matches: 3. Germline V gives CDR1 MNHEY, CDR2 SVGAGI. The CDR3 is 13 residues long. The DNA of the CDR3 is TGTGCCAGCCGGGACAGGGGAGACACTGAAGCTTTCTTT. Translated: CASRDRGDTEAFF.

This chain connects TRBV27 to TRBJ1-1; 9 positions agree with TRBD1. Trimming cost V 7 bases and J 5 bases; bases outside gene matches: 8. Germline V gene data show CDR1 as MNHEY and CDR2 as SMNVEV (reference sequence). The CDR3 is 14 residues long. CDR3 region: CASTQQGAGTEAFF. CDR3 coding DNA: TGTGCCAGCACCCAACAGGGGGCTGGGACTGAAGCTTTCTTT.

The chain employs TRBV6-7 and TRBJ1-5; a weak D match, TRBD1 (5 bases). TRBV6-7 carries the ORF label, with uncertain function. This CDR3 has 14 residues. Trimming stripped 7 bases from V and 9 bases from J, with 19 bases between. CDR3 nucleotides: TGTGCCAGCACCCAGGGTCCAAGGTTTCGGCCCCAGCATTTT. Translated: CASTQGPRFRPQHF.

This clone showed up just a few times. The chain joins TRBV9 to TRBJ2-1; maybe TRBD2 (5 bases). This CDR3 contains 13 residues. Germline V lookup: CDR1 SGDLS, CDR2 YYNGEE. V lost 2 bases and J 5 bases, leaving 8 bases between the germline ends. CDR3 sequence (DNA): TGTGCCAGCAGCGTGGACTTGCACAATGAGCAGTTCTTC. Translated, it gives CASSVDLHNEQFF.

This clone was picked up a small number of times. The chain uses TRBV5-1 and TRBJ1-1; possibly TRBD1 for D (5 bases). Trimming took off 5 bases at V and 4 bases at J, with 15 bases between the two ends. CDR3 length: 14 residues. The germline gives CDR1 SGHRS, CDR2 YFSETQ. The CDR3, as DNA: TGCGCCAGCAGTTCGCCAGGGCAGACCACTGAAGCTTTCTTT. It encodes CASSSPGQTTEAFF.

The chain carries TRBV30 and TRBJ2-2; 9 positions match TRBD1. The V gene's germline CDR1 is GTSNPN and CDR2 SVGIG (reference sequence). The CDR3 runs to 17 residues. Trimming took 2 bases from V and 8 from J; bases not matched to a gene: 15. The CDR3 region has the DNA TGTGCCTGGAGTCCAACCGGACAGGGGCGATGGAGGGGGGAGCTGTTTTTT. Encoded protein: CAWSPTGQGRWRGELFF. The variable domain in full, with the rest retrieved from reference TRBV30 and TRBJ2-2, is SQTIHQWPATLVQPVGSPLSLECTVEGTSNPNLYWYRQAAGRGLQLLFYSVGIGQISSEVPQNLSASRPQDRQFILSSKKLLLSDSGFYLCAWSPTGQGRWRGELFFGEGSRLTVL.

V and J are TRBV27 and TRBJ2-2; maybe TRBD1 (5 bases). The CDR3 runs to 13 residues. In germline, CDR1 is MNHEY, CDR2 SMNVEV (reference sequence). V was cut by 6 bases and J by 6 bases, with 11 bases left in between. The CDR3 DNA reads as TGTGCCAGCAGGACCCAGGGTTCCGGGGAGCTGTTTTTT. As protein: CASRTQGSGELFF.

V gene TRBV19 combines with J gene TRBJ2-1; 11 positions agree with TRBD2. There are 15 residues in the CDR3. The V and J ends lost 5 bases and 5 bases, in that order; junction bases with no gene match: 5. Germline CDR1 is LNHDA and CDR2 is SQIVND (reference sequence). This chain's CDR3 is CASSRDSGGDNEQFF. For the CDR3, the DNA is TGTGCCAGTAGTCGGGATAGCGGGGGGGACAATGAGCAGTTCTTC.

This chain connects TRBV19 to TRBJ2-3; 8 bases agree with TRBD2. V shed 1 base and J 0 bases; nucleotides not matched to a gene: 6. Per germline, CDR1 LNHDA and CDR2 SQIVND (reference sequence). The CDR3 contains 17 residues. CDR3 nucleotide sequence: TGTGCCAGTAGTATAGCCCCCTCTAGCGGGAGCACAGATACGCAGTATTTT. Translating gives CASSIAPSSGSTDTQYF.

This clone was counted only a few times. The J gene is TRBJ2-1, the V gene TRBV6-5; tentative D call: TRBD2 (6 bases). The CDR3 covers 12 residues. With 5 bases removed from V and 12 bases from J, the gap between germline ends came to 14 bases. In germline, CDR1 is MNHEY, CDR2 SVGAGI. The CDR3 sequence: CASSGDSRGQFF. The CDR3 nucleotides read TGTGCCAGCAGTGGGGACTCTCGGGGGCAGTTCTTC.

This clone was picked up a small number of times. The chain carries TRBV30 and TRBJ1-2; D is uncertain. The V end lost 3 bases, the J end lost 0 bases, and 11 bases lay between the germline ends. This CDR3 region has 14 residues. CDR1 is GTSNPN, CDR2 SVGIG, per germline (reference sequence). This chain's CDR3 is CAWSVKASNYGYTF. The CDR3 DNA is TGTGCCTGGAGCGTCAAAGCATCTAACTATGGCTACACCTTC.

In its sample, this clone was seen a few times. The chain carries TRBV19 and TRBJ1-2; 8 bases line up with TRBD1. This CDR3 has 16 amino acids. V trimming: 6 bases; J trimming: 4 bases; junction bases outside the gene matches: 13. Germline V gives CDR1 LNHDA, CDR2 SQIVND (reference sequence). The CDR3 DNA reads TGTGCCAGTAGCTCTCCCTGGGCAGGGGGCGGCTATGGCTACACCTTC. This gives the protein CASSSPWAGGGYGYTF.

This clone was observed a handful of times. The rearrangement joins TRBV29-1 to TRBJ2-1; 8 bases are a match to TRBD1. This CDR3 comprises 13 residues. V was clipped by 7 bases and J by 5 bases; unmatched bases: 7. The germline V gene encodes CDR1 SQVTM and CDR2 ANQGSEA. The DNA for the CDR3 is TGCAGCGCCACAGGGGGGAACCACAATGAGCAGTTCTTC. Protein sequence: CSATGGNHNEQFF.